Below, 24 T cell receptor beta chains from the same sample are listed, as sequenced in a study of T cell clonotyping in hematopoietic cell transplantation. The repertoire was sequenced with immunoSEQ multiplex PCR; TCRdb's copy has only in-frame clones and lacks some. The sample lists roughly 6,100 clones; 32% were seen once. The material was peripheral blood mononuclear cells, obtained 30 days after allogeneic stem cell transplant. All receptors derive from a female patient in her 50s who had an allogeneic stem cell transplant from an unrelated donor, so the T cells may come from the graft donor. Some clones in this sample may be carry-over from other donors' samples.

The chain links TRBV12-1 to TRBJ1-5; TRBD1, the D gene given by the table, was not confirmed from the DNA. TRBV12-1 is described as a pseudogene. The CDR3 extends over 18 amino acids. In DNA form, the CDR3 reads TGTGCCAGCAGCTATAGCCTCTCCGACAGGGGGCAGAATCAGCCCCAGCATTTT. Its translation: CASSYSLSDRGQNQPQHF.

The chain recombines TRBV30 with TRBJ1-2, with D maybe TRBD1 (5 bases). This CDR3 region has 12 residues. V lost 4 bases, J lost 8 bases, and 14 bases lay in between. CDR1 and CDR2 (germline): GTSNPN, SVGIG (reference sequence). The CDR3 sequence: CAWTRQTGGYTF. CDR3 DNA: TGTGCCTGGACCCGACAGACCGGAGGCTACACCTTC. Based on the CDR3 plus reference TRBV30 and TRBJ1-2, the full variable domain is SQTIHQWPATLVQPVGSPLSLECTVEGTSNPNLYWYRQAAGRGLQLLFYSVGIGQISSEVPQNLSASRPQDRQFILSSKKLLLSDSGFYLCAWTRQTGGYTFGSGTRLTVV.

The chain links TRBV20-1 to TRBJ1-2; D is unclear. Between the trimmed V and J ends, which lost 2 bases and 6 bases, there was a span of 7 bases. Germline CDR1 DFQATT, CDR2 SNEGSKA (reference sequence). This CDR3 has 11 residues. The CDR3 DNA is TGCAGTGCTAGAATGGGGAATGGCTACACCTTC. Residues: CSARMGNGYTF.

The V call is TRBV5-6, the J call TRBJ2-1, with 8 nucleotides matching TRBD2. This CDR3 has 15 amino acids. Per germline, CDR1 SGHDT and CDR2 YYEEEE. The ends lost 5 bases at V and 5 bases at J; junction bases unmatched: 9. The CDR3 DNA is TGTGCCAGCAGATTTGGTAGCGGGGCCGACAATGAGCAGTTCTTC. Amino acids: CASRFGSGADNEQFF.

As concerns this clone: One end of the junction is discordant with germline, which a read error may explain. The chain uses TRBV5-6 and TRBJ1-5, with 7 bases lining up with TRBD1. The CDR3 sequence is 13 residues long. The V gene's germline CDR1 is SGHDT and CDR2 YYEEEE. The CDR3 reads CASSSPLAGTEYF. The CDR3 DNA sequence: TGTGCCAGCAGCTCCCCCCTGGCCGGGACAGAATATTTT.

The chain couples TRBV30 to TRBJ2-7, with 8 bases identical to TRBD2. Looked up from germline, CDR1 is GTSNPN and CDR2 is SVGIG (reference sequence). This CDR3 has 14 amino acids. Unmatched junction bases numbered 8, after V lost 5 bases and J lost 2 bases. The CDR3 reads CAWQGLDQAYEQYF. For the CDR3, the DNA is TGTGCCTGGCAGGGACTAGACCAAGCCTACGAGCAGTACTTC.

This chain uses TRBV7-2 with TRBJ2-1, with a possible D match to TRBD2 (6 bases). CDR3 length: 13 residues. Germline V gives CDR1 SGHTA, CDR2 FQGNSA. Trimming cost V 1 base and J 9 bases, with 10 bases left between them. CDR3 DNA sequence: TGTGCCAGCAGCTTAGGCGGGGTACTTGAGCAGTTCTTC. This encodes CASSLGGVLEQFF.

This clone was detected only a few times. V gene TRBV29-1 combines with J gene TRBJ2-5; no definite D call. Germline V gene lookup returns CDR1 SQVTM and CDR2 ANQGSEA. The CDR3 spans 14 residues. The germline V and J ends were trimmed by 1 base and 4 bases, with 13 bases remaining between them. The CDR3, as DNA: TGCAGCGTTGAAGTGTCCAGCCACGGAGAGACCCAGTACTTC. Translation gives CSVEVSSHGETQYF.

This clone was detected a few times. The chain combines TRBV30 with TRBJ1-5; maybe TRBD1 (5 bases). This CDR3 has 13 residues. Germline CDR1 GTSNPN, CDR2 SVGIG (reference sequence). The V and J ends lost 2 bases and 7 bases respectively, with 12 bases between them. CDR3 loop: CAWSLRDGQPQHF. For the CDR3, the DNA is TGTGCCTGGAGTTTAAGGGACGGCCAGCCCCAGCATTTT.

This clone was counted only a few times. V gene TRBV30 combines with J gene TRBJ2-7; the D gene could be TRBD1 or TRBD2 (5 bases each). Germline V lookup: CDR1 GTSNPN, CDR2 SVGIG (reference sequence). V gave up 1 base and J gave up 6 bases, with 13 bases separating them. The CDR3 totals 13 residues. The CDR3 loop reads CAWSADEGREQYF. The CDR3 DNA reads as TGTGCCTGGAGTGCTGACGAGGGACGCGAGCAGTACTTC. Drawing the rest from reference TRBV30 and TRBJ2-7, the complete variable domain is SQTIHQWPATLVQPVGSPLSLECTVEGTSNPNLYWYRQAAGRGLQLLFYSVGIGQISSEVPQNLSASRPQDRQFILSSKKLLLSDSGFYLCAWSADEGREQYFGPGTRLTVT.

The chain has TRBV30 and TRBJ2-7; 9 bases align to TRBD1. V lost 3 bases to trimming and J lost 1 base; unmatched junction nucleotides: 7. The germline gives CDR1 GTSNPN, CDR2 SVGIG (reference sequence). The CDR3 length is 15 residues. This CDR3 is CAWSRSGTGSYEQYF. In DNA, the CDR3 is TGTGCCTGGAGCCGATCCGGGACAGGGTCCTACGAGCAGTACTTC.

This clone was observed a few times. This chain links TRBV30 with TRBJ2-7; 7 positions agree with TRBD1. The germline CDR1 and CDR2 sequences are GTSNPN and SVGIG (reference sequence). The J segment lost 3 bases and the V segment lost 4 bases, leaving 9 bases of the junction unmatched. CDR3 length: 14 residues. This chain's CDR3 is CAWKYGQVIYEQYF. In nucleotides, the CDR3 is TGTGCCTGGAAGTACGGACAGGTGATCTACGAGCAGTACTTC.

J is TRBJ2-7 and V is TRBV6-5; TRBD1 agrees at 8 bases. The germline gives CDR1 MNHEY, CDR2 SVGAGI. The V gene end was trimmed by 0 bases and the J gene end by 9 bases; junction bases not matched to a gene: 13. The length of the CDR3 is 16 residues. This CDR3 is CASSYSAPRRGRGQYF. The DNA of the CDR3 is TGTGCCAGCAGTTACTCGGCACCCCGCAGGGGGCGAGGGCAGTACTTC.

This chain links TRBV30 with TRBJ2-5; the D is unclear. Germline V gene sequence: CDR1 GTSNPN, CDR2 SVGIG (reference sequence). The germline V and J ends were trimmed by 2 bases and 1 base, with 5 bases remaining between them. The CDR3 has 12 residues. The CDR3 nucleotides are TGTGCCTGGAGTAAAGCCCAAGAGACCCAGTACTTC. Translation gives CAWSKAQETQYF.

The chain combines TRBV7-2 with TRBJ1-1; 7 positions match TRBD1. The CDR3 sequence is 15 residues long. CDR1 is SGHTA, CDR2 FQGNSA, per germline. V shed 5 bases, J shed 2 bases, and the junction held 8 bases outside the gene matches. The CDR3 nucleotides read TGTGCCAGCAGCAGACCGGGACAGACAAACACTGAAGCTTTCTTT. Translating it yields CASSRPGQTNTEAFF.

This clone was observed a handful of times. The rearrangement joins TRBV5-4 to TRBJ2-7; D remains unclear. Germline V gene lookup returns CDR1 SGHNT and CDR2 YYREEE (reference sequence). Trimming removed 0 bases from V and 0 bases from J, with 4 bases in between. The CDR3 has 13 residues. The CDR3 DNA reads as TGTGCCAGCAGCTTGGAGAGCTCCTACGAGCAGTACTTC. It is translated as CASSLESSYEQYF.

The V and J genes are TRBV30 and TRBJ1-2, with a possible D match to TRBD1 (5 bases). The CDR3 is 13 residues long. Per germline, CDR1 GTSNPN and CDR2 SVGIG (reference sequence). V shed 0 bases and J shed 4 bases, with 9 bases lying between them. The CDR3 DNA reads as TGTGCCTGGAGTGTATCTGGGGGCTATGGCTACACCTTC. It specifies CAWSVSGGYGYTF.

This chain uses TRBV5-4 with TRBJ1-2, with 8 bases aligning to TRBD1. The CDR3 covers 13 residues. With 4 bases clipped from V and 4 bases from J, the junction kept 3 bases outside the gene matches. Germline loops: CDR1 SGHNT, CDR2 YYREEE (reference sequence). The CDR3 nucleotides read TGTGCCAGCAGCCTACAGGGGGGCTATGGCTACACCTTC. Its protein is CASSLQGGYGYTF.

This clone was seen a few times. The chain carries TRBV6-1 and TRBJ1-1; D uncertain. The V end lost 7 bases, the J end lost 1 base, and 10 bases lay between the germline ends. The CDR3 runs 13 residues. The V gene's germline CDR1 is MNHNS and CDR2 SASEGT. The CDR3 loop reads CASTSLGNTEAFF. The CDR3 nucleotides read TGTGCCAGCACATCTCTAGGGAACACTGAAGCTTTCTTT.

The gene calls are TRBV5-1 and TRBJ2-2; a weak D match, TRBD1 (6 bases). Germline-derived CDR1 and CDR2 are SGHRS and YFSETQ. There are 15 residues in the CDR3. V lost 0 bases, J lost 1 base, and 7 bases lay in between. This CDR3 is CASSLGGGNTGELFF. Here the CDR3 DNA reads TGCGCCAGCAGCTTGGGAGGGGGGAACACCGGGGAGCTGTTTTTT.

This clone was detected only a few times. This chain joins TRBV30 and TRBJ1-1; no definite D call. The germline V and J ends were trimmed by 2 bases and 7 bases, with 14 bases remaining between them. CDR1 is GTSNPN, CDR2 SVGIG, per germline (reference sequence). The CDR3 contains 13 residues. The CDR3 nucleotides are TGTGCCTGGAGTATCGTTCGGGTTGGTGAAGCTTTCTTT. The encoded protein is CAWSIVRVGEAFF.

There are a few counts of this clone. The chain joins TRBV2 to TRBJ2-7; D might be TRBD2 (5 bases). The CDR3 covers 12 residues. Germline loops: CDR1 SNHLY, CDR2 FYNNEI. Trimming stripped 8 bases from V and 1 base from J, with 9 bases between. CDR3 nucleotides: TGTGCCAGCTACCGGGGTTCCTACGAGCAGTACTTC. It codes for CASYRGSYEQYF.

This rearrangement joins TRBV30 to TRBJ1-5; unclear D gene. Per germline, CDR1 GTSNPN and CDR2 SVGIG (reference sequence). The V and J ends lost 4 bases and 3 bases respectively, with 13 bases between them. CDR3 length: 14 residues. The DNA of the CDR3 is TGTGCCTGGAAACCTCCCGGATACAATCAGCCCCAGCATTTT. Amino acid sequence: CAWKPPGYNQPQHF.

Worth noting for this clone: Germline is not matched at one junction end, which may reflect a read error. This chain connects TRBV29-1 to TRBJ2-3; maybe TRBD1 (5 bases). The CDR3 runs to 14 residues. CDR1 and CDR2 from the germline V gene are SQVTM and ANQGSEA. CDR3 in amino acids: CSVEGQGYTDTQYF. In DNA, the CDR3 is TGCAGCGTGGAAGGGCAGGGATACACAGATACGCAGTATTTT.